This is a list of T cell receptor beta chains from one sample in a study of yellow fever vaccine responses in identical twins. TCRdb called the RT-PCR reads again in MiXCR, with one record for every CDR3 protein. The data hold nearly 7,000 distinct CDR3 sequences, with 84% observed a single time. The source was T cells from blood (PBMCs), unsorted or a sorted subset (not recorded which), collected before or after yellow fever vaccination (not recorded which). The source of these receptors is a woman younger than 35 who received the yellow fever vaccine. Both conserved end residues are part of each CDR3. A D gene is named only where the DNA matches it firmly. Where a row states a size, it is once, few, many or the class of an expanded clone; other rows omit it.

j_call cdr3_length d_call v_call clone_size cdr3_nt cdr3_aa
TRBJ2-1 14 - TRBV7-8 - TGTGCCAGCAGCTTAGGGAACCCACACAATGAGCAGTTCTTC CASSLGNPHNEQFF
TRBJ2-7 14 TRBD1 TRBV4-1 - TGCGCCAGCAGCCCACAGGGGGCAGCCTACGAGCAGTACTTC CASSPQGAAYEQYF
TRBJ2-5 15 TRBD1 TRBV2 - TGTGCCAGCAGTCCCCGGGACAGGGCCAAAGAGACCCAGTACTTC CASSPRDRAKETQYF
TRBJ2-7 12 TRBD2 TRBV15 - TGTGCCACCAGCACTAGCGGCTACGAGCAGTACTTC CATSTSGYEQYF
TRBJ2-3 14 - TRBV11-2 - TGTGCCAGCAGCTTAGAGGGGACCACAGATACGCAGTATTTT CASSLEGTTDTQYF
TRBJ1-2 14 - TRBV9 - TGTGCCAGCACGCCCGGTGGGACTAACTATGGCTACACCTTC CASTPGGTNYGYTF
TRBJ2-7 15 - TRBV7-2 - TGTGCCAGCAGCTTATGGAGTGGACAGACCTACGAGCAGTACTTC CASSLWSGQTYEQYF
TRBJ1-6 15 - TRBV7-2 - TGTGCCAGCAGCTTAGCAGAATTCTATAATTCACCCCTCCACTTT CASSLAEFYNSPLHF
TRBJ2-1 16 TRBD2 TRBV11-2 - TGTGCCAGCAGCGGGGGACTAGCGGGGGGGTACAATGAGCAGTTCTTC CASSGGLAGGYNEQFF
TRBJ2-5 16 TRBD1 TRBV7-3 - TGTGCCAGCAGCTTAACTCCGGGGACAGGGTATGAGACCCAGTACTTC CASSLTPGTGYETQYF
TRBJ1-5 13 - TRBV29-1 - TGCAGCGTCAAGGACGGAGGCAATCAGCCCCAGCATTTT CSVKDGGNQPQHF
TRBJ2-1 15 - TRBV7-3 - TGTGCCAGCAGCTTAGGGGGGGCTTCCTACAATGAGCAGTTCTTC CASSLGGASYNEQFF
TRBJ2-7 14 - TRBV11-2 - TGTGCCAGCAGCCTCCCACCAGGACCCTACGAGCAGTACTTC CASSLPPGPYEQYF
TRBJ2-7 15 TRBD2 TRBV7-9 - TGTGCCAGCAGCTCCCTCCGGGAGGTTTCCTACGAGCAGTACTTC CASSSLREVSYEQYF
TRBJ2-3 14 - TRBV20-1 - TGCAGTGCTAGAGCTTCTAGCGAGGCAGATACGCAGTATTTT CSARASSEADTQYF
TRBJ2-7 14 TRBD2 TRBV7-2 - TGTGCCAGCAGAGTGACTAGCGGTTCCTACGAGCAGTACTTC CASRVTSGSYEQYF
TRBJ2-3 14 - TRBV29-1 - TGCAGCGGCGGCTTACTAGGGGCCACAGATACGCAGTATTTT CSGGLLGATDTQYF
TRBJ2-1 14 - TRBV20-1 - TGCAGTGCCCTACTTGGGGTCGGGGTCAATGAGCAGTTCTTC CSALLGVGVNEQFF
TRBJ2-1 13 - TRBV19 - TGTGCCAGTAGTACCGGCTCCTACAATGAGCAGTTCTTC CASSTGSYNEQFF
TRBJ2-7 16 TRBD2 TRBV7-2 - TGTGCCAGCAGCCCACACTCCGGGACTAGCGATTCCGAGCAGTACTTC CASSPHSGTSDSEQYF
TRBJ2-7 13 - TRBV7-2 - TGTGCCAGCAGCTTTGCTACCTCCTACGAGCAGTACTTC CASSFATSYEQYF
TRBJ2-1 12 - TRBV29-1 few TGCAGCCTCCAAATGATCTACAATGAGCAGTTCTTC CSLQMIYNEQFF
TRBJ2-1 15 - TRBV9 - TGTGCCAGCAGCGTAGAGGGGGGTATAGACAATGAGCAGTTCTTC CASSVEGGIDNEQFF
TRBJ2-7 14 TRBD2 TRBV4-1 - TGCGCCAGCAGCGACCCGGGACTAGCGGACGAGCAGTACTTC CASSDPGLADEQYF
TRBJ2-7 19 - TRBV29-1 - TGCAGCGTTGAACTCCGGCAGGGGGGTTCTAGGTTTGGGTCCTACGAGCAGTACTTC CSVELRQGGSRFGSYEQYF
TRBJ2-7 15 - TRBV12-3/TRBV12-4 - TGTGCCAGCAGTTTGGTATCGGGGGCTCTCTACGAGCAGTACTTC CASSLVSGALYEQYF
TRBJ2-1 13 - TRBV11-2 - TGTGCCAGCAGCTTAGGAACGGTCAATGAGCAGTTCTTC CASSLGTVNEQFF
TRBJ2-3 16 - TRBV4-3 - TGCGCCAGCAGCCAAGATCTTGGCGGAAGCACAGATACGCAGTATTTT CASSQDLGGSTDTQYF
TRBJ2-3 16 TRBD2 TRBV11-1 - TGTGCCACCACGAACCCAGCGCGGGAGAACGCAGATACGCAGTATTTT CATTNPARENADTQYF
TRBJ2-3 10 - TRBV2 - TGTGCCGGTTCCGCAGATACGCAGTATTTT CAGSADTQYF
TRBJ2-7 14 - TRBV14 - TGTGCCAGCAGCCACCTCGCTAACAACGGCGAGCAGTACTTC CASSHLANNGEQYF
TRBJ2-1 13 - TRBV24-1 - TGTGCCACCAGTGACCCCCCCTCTGATGAGCAGTTCTTC CATSDPPSDEQFF
TRBJ1-2 14 - TRBV7-6 - TGTGCCAGCAGCCCCGGGGGTCCGGCGGATGGCTACACCTTC CASSPGGPADGYTF
TRBJ2-1 15 TRBD2 TRBV6-5 - TGTGCCAGCAGTTCGAGCGGGAGCTCCTACAATGAGCAGTTCTTC CASSSSGSSYNEQFF
TRBJ2-7 12 - TRBV7-9 - TGTGCCAGCAGCGCCGCGAGCTACGAGCAGTACTTC CASSAASYEQYF
TRBJ2-7 14 TRBD1 TRBV7-9 once TGTGCCAGCAGCCGCCAGGGGGTTTCCTACGAGCAGTACTTC CASSRQGVSYEQYF
TRBJ1-1 15 - TRBV4-2 - TGTGCCAGCAGCCAAGATGAGACGGAGAACACTGAAGCTTTCTTT CASSQDETENTEAFF
TRBJ2-3 13 - TRBV9 - TGTGCCAGCAGCGTTCTTGACACAGATACGCAGTATTTT CASSVLDTDTQYF
TRBJ1-1 15 - TRBV15 once TGTGCCACCAGCAGATACAGGGATTCGAACACTGAAGCTTTCTTT CATSRYRDSNTEAFF
TRBJ2-7 11 - TRBV5-4 - TGTGCCAGCAGCTTCTTAAGCGAGCAGTACTTC CASSFLSEQYF
TRBJ1-5 15 - TRBV5-5 - TGTGCCAGCAGCTTGGTACCGGGTAGCAATCAGCCCCAGCATTTT CASSLVPGSNQPQHF